These T cell receptor beta chains were read from a single sample in a study of radiotherapy plus CTLA-4 blockade in lung cancer. Assay: immunoSEQ multiplex PCR; the TCRdb copy retains only in-frame clones and omits some. The sample has fewer than 140,000 clones, over 75% seen once. The material was peripheral blood, obtained from a patient treated with radiotherapy plus ipilimumab. These receptors came from a human donor with non-small cell lung cancer that progressed on radiotherapy plus ipilimumab. Some clones in this sample may be carry-over from other donors' samples. The CDR3 runs from the conserved cysteine through the conserved F or W. Each record gives: V gene, J gene, D gene, clone size, CDR3 DNA, CDR3 protein. A D gene is named only where the DNA matches it firmly. Size is stated for part of the rows, as once, few or many counts, or as a class when the clone is expanded.

>TRBV6-5|TRBJ1-4|-|few
TGTGCCAGCAGTTACTCGAGCAGGGGTGGGGGAAAACTGTTTTTT
CASSYSSRGGGKLFF
>TRBV30|TRBJ1-2|-|-
TGTGCCTGGAGTGTATACAGGAACAACTATGGCTACACCTTC
CAWSVYRNNYGYTF
>TRBV5-1|TRBJ2-2|-|-
TGCGCCAGCAGCTTGAGGTCACCGACGAACACCGGGGAGCTGTTTTTT
CASSLRSPTNTGELFF
>TRBV4-2|TRBJ1-5|-|-
TGTGCCAGCAGCCAAACAGCGGGGGCTCTCAATCAGCCCCAGCATTTT
CASSQTAGALNQPQHF
>TRBV18|TRBJ1-6|-|-
TGTGCCAGCTCACCACTTCGGGGGGGATATAATTCACCCCTCCACTTT
CASSPLRGGYNSPLHF
>TRBV10-3|TRBJ2-3|TRBD2|-
TGTGCCATCAGTGAGTTGTTAGCGGGGGGGCAAGATACGCAGTATTTT
CAISELLAGGQDTQYF
>TRBV4-3|TRBJ2-1|-|-
TGCGCCAGCAGCCAACTACAGGGATCGGGCAATGAGCAGTTCTTC
CASSQLQGSGNEQFF
>TRBV9|TRBJ1-3|-|once
TGTGCCAGCAGCGCCCTTAGCACAACAGGGTTTCCTGGAAACACCATATATTTT
CASSALSTTGFPGNTIYF
>TRBV6-5|TRBJ2-7|-|-
TGCGCCAGCAGTTACTCTCTAGGCCCACACTCCTACGAGCAGTACTTC
CASSYSLGPHSYEQYF
>TRBV29-1|TRBJ1-3|-|-
TGCAGCGTTGGGGTCTCTACTGGAAACACCATATATTTT
CSVGVSTGNTIYF
>TRBV27|TRBJ2-7|TRBD2|-
TGTGCCAGCAGTCTCGGGCGGGAGTTCGGAGAGCAGTACTTC
CASSLGREFGEQYF
>TRBV28|TRBJ1-1|TRBD1|-
TGTGCCAGCAGTTTTCAGGGGGGGACTGAAGCTTTCTTT
CASSFQGGTEAFF
>TRBV11-2|TRBJ1-1|TRBD1|-
TGTGCCAGCAGCTATACAGGGGATAGAGAAGCTTTCTTT
CASSYTGDREAFF
>TRBV6-1|TRBJ2-1|-|-
TGTGCCAGCAGTGAAAGGGGTTCCTACAATGAGCAGTTCTTC
CASSERGSYNEQFF
>TRBV27|TRBJ1-2|-|-
TGTGCCAGCAGTTTGGGGGCGTTCTCCGGCTACACCTTC
CASSLGAFSGYTF
>TRBV6-4|TRBJ1-1|-|-
TGTGCCAGCAGCCTCGAGGGGGGGACTGAAGCTTTCTTT
CASSLEGGTEAFF
>TRBV7-7|TRBJ2-3|-|-
TGTGCTAGCAGCTTAGGTTTTTCTAGCACAGATACGCAGTATTTT
CASSLGFSSTDTQYF
>TRBV30|TRBJ2-7|TRBD1|-
TGTGCCTGGAGGTCGGGACAGAACTACGAGCAGTACTTC
CAWRSGQNYEQYF
>TRBV7-2|TRBJ1-2|-|-
TGTGCCAGCAGCTTGGGAATTAACTATGGCTACACCTTC
CASSLGINYGYTF
>TRBV7-3|TRBJ2-6|-|few
TGTGCCAGCAGCTCCCTTGGGGCCAACGTCCTGACTTTC
CASSSLGANVLTF
>TRBV5-1|TRBJ2-1|-|-
TGCGCCAGCAGCTTGGGTAGCGGCTACAATGAGCAGTTCTTC
CASSLGSGYNEQFF
>TRBV15|TRBJ1-5|-|-
TGTGCCACCAGCAGAGATGGGGCACAAGATCAGCCCCAGCATTTT
CATSRDGAQDQPQHF
>TRBV27|TRBJ2-1|-|-
TGTGCCAGCAGTTTAGGGGGACCGGGGGTCGATGAGCAGTTCTTC
CASSLGGPGVDEQFF
>TRBV7-3|TRBJ2-3|-|-
TGTGCCAGCAGCTTAGATTTCACAGATACGCAGTATTTT
CASSLDFTDTQYF
>TRBV7-9|TRBJ1-2|-|-
TGTGCCAGCAGCCCCGAAAGCTGGTTATATGGCTACACCTTC
CASSPESWLYGYTF
>TRBV10-1|TRBJ2-2|TRBD1|-
TGCGCCAGCGGAGGACAGGGGGAGGGCACCGGGGAGCTGTTTTTT
CASGGQGEGTGELFF
>TRBV7-8|TRBJ1-2|TRBD1|once
TGTGCCAGCAGCTTAGCCGTGACAGGGGAAGGCTACACCTTC
CASSLAVTGEGYTF
>TRBV7-9|TRBJ2-6|-|-
TGTGCCAGCAGCATCTCCAGGGCTGGAGGGGCCAACGTCCTGACTTTC
CASSISRAGGANVLTF
>TRBV4-3|TRBJ1-4|-|-
TGCGCCAGCAGCCAAGTACAGGGAGAGTGGGAAAAACTGTTTTTT
CASSQVQGEWEKLFF
>TRBV7-8|TRBJ2-7|-|once
TGTGCCAGCAGCTGGGGGGTTGGGCAGGTCACGTCCTACGAGCAGTACTTC
CASSWGVGQVTSYEQYF
>TRBV27|TRBJ1-5|-|-
TGTGCCAGCAGTTTATCGGTGTATGGCAATCAGCCCCAGCATTTT
CASSLSVYGNQPQHF
>TRBV5-1|TRBJ1-2|-|once
TGCGCCAGCAGCTTGGGGGCAGGTCGAAACTATGGCTACACCTTC
CASSLGAGRNYGYTF
>TRBV27|TRBJ2-3|-|-
TGTGCCAGCAGTTTACGGCACCCCTGGAGCACAGATACGCAGTATTTT
CASSLRHPWSTDTQYF
>TRBV7-3|TRBJ2-5|TRBD2|-
TGTGCCAGCAGCGTAGTTGCTAGCGGGGGGGCCAATACCCAGTACTTC
CASSVVASGGANTQYF
>TRBV27|TRBJ1-4|-|-
TGTGCCAGCAAAAAACAAATAGCAACTAATGAAAAACTGTTTTTT
CASKKQIATNEKLFF
>TRBV7-9|TRBJ2-3|-|-
TGTGCCAGCAGCTTAGAGGTTGCAGGGGCGCAGTATTTT
CASSLEVAGAQYF
>TRBV28|TRBJ1-5|-|-
TGTGCCAGCAGTCACCCTCCGAGGGATAGCAATCAGCCCCAGCATTTT
CASSHPPRDSNQPQHF
>TRBV4-3|TRBJ1-4|TRBD1|few
TGCGCCAGCAGCCTGTGGGGACAGGGACCTGAAAAACTGTTTTTT
CASSLWGQGPEKLFF
>TRBV2|TRBJ1-4|TRBD1|-
TGTGCCAGCAAGCTTCGACAGGGGGCAGCTGAAAAACTGTTTTTT
CASKLRQGAAEKLFF
>TRBV20-1|TRBJ1-2|-|-
TGCAGTGCTAGCCCTGGCTACACCTTC
CSASPGYTF
>TRBV7-8|TRBJ2-7|-|-
TGTGCCAGCAGCCCAAAGAACGAGCAGTACTTC
CASSPKNEQYF